This passage covers 29 T cell receptor beta chains from one sample sequenced in a study of early T cells in non-severe SARS-CoV-2 infection. Via MiXCR, TCRdb re-called the 5' RACE reads, giving one row per CDR3 protein. Among roughly 97,000 distinct CDR3 sequences listed, 9.5% to 11% were seen once. Source: whole blood, taken at baseline. All receptors derive from an adult who was a healthcare worker with PCR-confirmed SARS-CoV-2 infection or an uninfected control (not recorded which).

In this sample, this clonotype turned up many times. The chain uses TRBV2 and TRBJ2-6; D possibly corresponds to TRBD2 (6 bases). Germline V gene data show CDR1 as SNHLY and CDR2 as FYNNEI. The V gene lost 0 bases and the J gene lost 0 bases, with 15 bases spanning the gap. The CDR3 consists of 19 residues. CDR3 region: CASSEATWEVDSGANVLTF. CDR3 DNA sequence: TGTGCCAGCAGTGAAGCTACGTGGGAGGTAGACTCTGGGGCCAACGTCCTGACTTTC.

This clonotype showed up just a few times. This sequence joins TRBV20-1 and TRBJ2-4; 7 nucleotides align to TRBD2. The CDR3 has 13 residues. Germline V gene data show CDR1 as DFQATT and CDR2 as SNEGSKA (reference sequence). Unmatched junction bases numbered 18, after V lost 6 bases and J lost 16 bases. CDR3 sequence reads: CSADNLPGLPVYF. Here the CDR3 DNA reads TGCAGTGCCGACAACCTGCCGGGACTACCTGTCTACTTC.

This chain connects TRBV27 to TRBJ2-7; no clear D. There are 13 residues in the CDR3. Germline CDR1 MNHEY, CDR2 SMNVEV (reference sequence). The V end lost 2 bases, the J end lost 3 bases, and 8 bases lay between the germline ends. The CDR3 region is CASSLTPYYEQYF. In nucleotides, the CDR3 is TGTGCCAGCAGTTTAACACCATACTACGAGCAGTACTTC.

This clonotype was observed at least ten times. The chain joins TRBV20-1 to TRBJ2-1; TRBD2 matches 13 bases. V shed 5 bases and J 8 bases; nucleotides not matched to a gene: 12. The CDR3 runs 16 residues. The germline CDR1 and CDR2 sequences are DFQATT and SNEGSKA (reference sequence). The CDR3 sequence: CSADDWGTSGNDEQFF. The CDR3 DNA sequence: TGCAGTGCTGATGATTGGGGGACTAGCGGGAATGATGAGCAGTTCTTC.

The gene calls are TRBV2 and TRBJ2-3; TRBD1 matches 8 bases. The CDR3 consists of 14 residues. With 10 bases clipped from V and 5 bases from J, the junction kept 11 bases outside the gene matches. The V gene's germline CDR1 is SNHLY and CDR2 FYNNEI. CDR3 nucleotide sequence: TGTGCCACAGGGGAGACAGGGGTGGGAGATACGCAGTATTTT. Its translation is CATGETGVGDTQYF.

This chain connects TRBV7-6 to TRBJ2-3, with D maybe TRBD1 (6 bases). The germline CDR1 and CDR2 sequences are SGHVS and FNYEAQ. Trimming shortened V by 5 bases and J by 6 bases, and 15 bases separated the two germline ends. This CDR3 comprises 14 residues. CDR3: CASSLQGQSDTQYF. CDR3 DNA: TGTGCCAGCAGCCTTCAGGGACAATCGGATACGCAGTATTTT.

V gene TRBV20-1 combines with J gene TRBJ2-5; D remains ambiguous. Trimming took off 0 bases at V and 2 bases at J, with 16 bases between the two ends. In germline, CDR1 is DFQATT, CDR2 SNEGSKA (reference sequence). CDR3 length: 16 amino acids. For the CDR3, the DNA is TGCAGTGCTAGAGATGTCACAGAAATCCAACAAGAGACCCAGTACTTC. Its translation: CSARDVTEIQQETQYF.

In its sample, this clonotype was seen many times. The V gene is TRBV4-3, the J gene TRBJ1-5; D remains ambiguous. CDR3 size: 16 residues. Trimming took off 1 base at V and 2 bases at J, with 12 bases between the two ends. Germline V gene data show CDR1 as LGHNA and CDR2 as YSLEER. CDR3 loop: CASSQAVLEGNQPQHF. DNA for the CDR3: TGCGCCAGCAGCCAAGCCGTTCTAGAAGGCAATCAGCCCCAGCATTTT.

This chain uses TRBV27 with TRBJ2-7, with D possibly TRBD1 on 6 matching bases. Germline CDR1 and CDR2: MNHEY and SMNVEV (reference sequence). Trimming removed 3 bases from V and 4 bases from J, with 13 bases in between. The CDR3 consists of 14 residues. The DNA of the CDR3 is TGTGCCAGCAGTTTGAGGCAGGGGCGGTACGAGCAGTACTTC. This gives the protein CASSLRQGRYEQYF.

The table lists this clonotype with many counts. V and J are TRBV7-2 and TRBJ1-1; a possible D gene is TRBD1 (5 bases). V lost 3 bases, J lost 4 bases, and 12 bases lay in between. Germline assignment: CDR1 SGHTA and CDR2 FQGNSA. The CDR3 loop spans 14 amino acids. This chain's CDR3 is CASSFNQGSTEAFF. The CDR3 nucleotides read TGTGCCAGCAGCTTCAACCAGGGTAGCACTGAAGCTTTCTTT.

Many counts were recorded for this clonotype. This rearrangement joins TRBV11-2 to TRBJ2-3; D is ambiguous. Trimming left V 4 bases short and J 5 bases short, with 7 bases between. CDR1 and CDR2 from the germline V gene are SGHAT and FQNNGV. There are 12 residues in the CDR3. The chain's CDR3 is CASSSSLDTQYF. DNA for the CDR3: TGTGCCAGCAGCTCCTCGCTAGATACGCAGTATTTT.

Comment on this clonotype: This sequence may be a read error, since a much larger clone differs from it by one base. The rearrangement uses TRBV20-1 and TRBJ2-3; D ambiguous. CDR1 and CDR2 (germline): DFQATT, SNEGSKA (reference sequence). The CDR3 is made up of 12 amino acids. The CDR3 loop is CTARESTDTQYF. In DNA, the CDR3 is TGCACTGCTAGAGAGTCCACAGATACGCAGTATTTT.

In this sample, this clonotype turned up many times. The V gene is TRBV27, the J gene TRBJ2-2, with TRBD1 as a possible D gene (5 bases). This CDR3 contains 16 residues. CDR1 and CDR2 (germline): MNHEY, SMNVEV (reference sequence). Trimming removed 3 bases from V and 0 bases from J, with 11 bases in between. CDR3 DNA sequence: TGTGCCAGCAGTTTCCAGGGCTCTTCGAACACCGGGGAGCTGTTTTTT. Amino acids: CASSFQGSSNTGELFF.

This clonotype came up a few times. V gene TRBV7-9 combines with J gene TRBJ2-1; TRBD2 matches at 8 bases. CDR1 and CDR2 (germline): SEHNR, FQNEAQ (reference sequence). V was pared by 2 bases and J by 5 bases, with 8 bases of the junction left unmatched. This CDR3 is 16 amino acids long. CDR3 DNA sequence: TGTGCCAGCAGCTTACCGTGGACTAGCAGTAACAATGAGCAGTTCTTC. It codes for CASSLPWTSSNNEQFF. Drawing the rest from reference TRBV7-9 and TRBJ2-1, the complete variable domain is DTGVSQNPRHKITKRGQNVTFRCDPISEHNRLYWYRQTLGQGPEFLTYFQNEAQLEKSRLLSDRFSAERPKGSFSTLEIQRTEQGDSAMYLCASSLPWTSSNNEQFFGPGTRLTVL.

This clonotype was seen only once. The chain employs TRBV5-1 and TRBJ1-1, with D perhaps TRBD1 (5 bases). The CDR3 extends over 14 amino acids. V lost 0 bases and J lost 3, with 9 bases in between. CDR1 SGHRS and CDR2 YFSETQ come from the germline V gene. The CDR3 loop reads CASSLDRGDTEAFF. The CDR3 DNA follows: TGCGCCAGCAGCTTGGACAGAGGGGACACTGAAGCTTTCTTT.

A few counts support this clonotype. The V gene is TRBV20-1, the J gene TRBJ2-1; perhaps TRBD2 as D (6 bases). Per germline, CDR1 DFQATT and CDR2 SNEGSKA (reference sequence). The CDR3 spans 13 residues. The CDR3 DNA follows: TGCGCTACATGGTCGCGGGGTTACAATGAGCAGTTCTTC. This translates into CATWSRGYNEQFF.

This clonotype was seen at least ten times. This chain uses TRBV11-2 with TRBJ1-1; 7 nucleotides line up with TRBD1. The CDR3 sequence is 14 residues long. V gave up 4 bases and J gave up 0 bases; unmatched junction bases: 2. Germline CDR1 reads SGHAT; CDR2 reads FQNNGV. The CDR3 DNA sequence: TGTGCCAGCAGCTCACAGGGGATGAACACTGAAGCTTTCTTT. It translates to CASSSQGMNTEAFF.

V is TRBV29-1 and J is TRBJ2-2; a weak D match, TRBD1 (7 bases). There are 15 residues in the CDR3. The V gene's germline CDR1 is SQVTM and CDR2 ANQGSEA. V lost 2 bases and J lost 4, with 14 bases in between. This CDR3 reads CSVERQGGVTGELFF. The CDR3 DNA sequence: TGCAGCGTTGAAAGGCAGGGGGGAGTCACCGGGGAGCTGTTTTTT.

This clonotype was detected ten times or more. Here the CDR3 DNA reads TGCAGTGCTAGAGATGGGGTAAACACTGAAGCTTTCTTT. It specifies CSARDGVNTEAFF. The J gene is TRBJ1-1, the V gene TRBV20-1; D not resolved. Germline V gene sequence: CDR1 DFQATT, CDR2 SNEGSKA (reference sequence). The CDR3 has 13 residues. Trimming removed 0 bases from V and 2 bases from J, with 7 bases in between.

The J gene is TRBJ1-4, the V gene TRBV9; D may be TRBD1 (5 bases). The CDR3 has 14 amino acids. Trimming left V 5 bases short and J 8 bases short, with 16 bases between. Germline V gene data show CDR1 as SGDLS and CDR2 as YYNGEE. CDR3 amino acids: CASSRTRDGEKLFF. CDR3 nucleotides: TGTGCCAGCAGTCGGACCCGGGACGGCGAAAAACTGTTTTTT. Combining the CDR3 with reference TRBV9 and TRBJ1-4 gives the whole variable domain DSGVTQTPKHLITATGQRVTLRCSPRSGDLSVYWYQQSLDQGLQFLIQYYNGEERAKGNILERFSAQQFPDLHSELNLSSLELGDSALYFCASSRTRDGEKLFFGSGTQLSVL.

This clonotype was found many times. The rearrangement uses TRBV21-1 and TRBJ2-1. TRBV21-1 counts as a pseudogene. This CDR3 is 12 amino acids long. This CDR3 reads CASSTYYNEQFF. The CDR3 coding sequence is TGTGCCAGCAGCACCTACTACAATGAGCAGTTCTTC.

A few counts support this clonotype. CDR3 bases: TGCAGTGCTAGAGTGGGGTTAGGGGCTGAAAACACCATATATTTT. Residues: CSARVGLGAENTIYF. The chain uses TRBV20-1 and TRBJ1-3; tentatively, D is TRBD1 (5 bases). Trimming removed 1 base at V and 6 bases at J, with 16 bases between. This CDR3 has 15 residues. Germline V gene lookup returns CDR1 DFQATT and CDR2 SNEGSKA (reference sequence).

This clonotype was picked up a small number of times. Its ends do not fully match the called genes, so a read error is possible. The rearrangement links TRBV7-9 to TRBJ2-7; 7 bases align to TRBD1. Germline V gene lookup returns CDR1 SEHNR and CDR2 FQNEAQ (reference sequence). This CDR3 region has 13 residues. Written as DNA, the CDR3 is TGTGTCAGCTCTAGACAGGGCAGGTACGGGCAGTACTTC. Translated, it gives CVSSRQGRYGQYF.

This chain links TRBV3-1 with TRBJ2-7; TRBD2 matches at 8 bases. The V gene end was trimmed by 0 bases and the J gene end by 2 bases; junction bases not matched to a gene: 9. The CDR3 totals 17 residues. Germline-derived CDR1 and CDR2 are LGHDT and YNNKEL (reference sequence). The DNA for the CDR3 is TGTGCCAGCAGCCAAGAATATGGCGGGGGGTCGACCTACGAGCAGTACTTC. Protein: CASSQEYGGGSTYEQYF.

This chain joins TRBV2 and TRBJ2-1; D might be TRBD2 (6 bases). The CDR3 contains 14 residues. Per germline, CDR1 SNHLY and CDR2 FYNNEI. With 3 bases removed from V and 3 bases from J, the gap between germline ends came to 9 bases. The CDR3 nucleotides read TGTGCCAGCAGTGACCAGGGAGGCTACAATGAGCAGTTCTTC. Protein product: CASSDQGGYNEQFF.

This clonotype was recorded a few times. This chain connects TRBV7-9 to TRBJ2-2; D may be TRBD2 (6 bases). The CDR3 loop spans 13 amino acids. From germline, CDR1 is SEHNR and CDR2 FQNEAQ (reference sequence). Trimming left V 5 bases short and J 5 bases short, with 9 bases between. CDR3 protein: CASSRSGTGELFF. For the CDR3, the DNA is TGTGCCAGCAGCAGGAGCGGGACCGGGGAGCTGTTTTTT.

This clonotype appeared a few times. The chain joins TRBV20-1 to TRBJ1-1; D gene ambiguous. Trimming removed 3 bases at V and 3 bases at J, with 14 bases between. Germline V gene lookup returns CDR1 DFQATT and CDR2 SNEGSKA (reference sequence). This CDR3 comprises 14 residues. CDR3 nucleotides: TGCAGTGCTAGGGACCTAAAGAGGGACACTGAAGCTTTCTTT. Translation gives CSARDLKRDTEAFF.

This clonotype was observed many times. The CDR3 nucleotides are TGTGCCAGCAGAGCTTACGGGAGGCCCTACGAGCAGTACTTC. This codes for CASRAYGRPYEQYF. V and J are TRBV2 and TRBJ2-7; the match to TRBD2 covers 7 bases. CDR1 and CDR2 from the germline V gene are SNHLY and FYNNEI. V lost 6 bases, J lost 2 bases, and 7 bases stayed unmatched. The CDR3 contains 14 residues. The entire variable domain, with the rest obtained from reference TRBV2 and TRBJ2-7, is as follows: EPEVTQTPSHQVTQMGQEVILRCVPISNHLYFYWYRQILGQKVEFLVSFYNNEISEKSEIFDDQFSVERPDGSNFTLKIRSTKLEDSAMYFCASRAYGRPYEQYFGPGTRLTVT.

This clonotype turned up a few times. This chain uses TRBV14 with TRBJ1-1; weak D call: TRBD1 (6 bases). Germline V lookup: CDR1 SGHDN, CDR2 FVKESK. This CDR3 is 12 amino acids long. V was trimmed by 6 bases and J by 5 bases, leaving 10 bases between them. CDR3 sequence: CASRGRGTEAFF. For the CDR3, the DNA is TGTGCCAGCAGGGGAAGGGGGACTGAAGCTTTCTTT. The full variable domain, rest sourced from reference TRBV14 and TRBJ1-1, is EAGVTQFPSHSVIEKGQTVTLRCDPISGHDNLYWYRRVMGKEIKFLLHFVKESKQDESGMPNNRFLAERTGGTYSTLKVQPAELEDSGVYFCASRGRGTEAFFGQGTRLTVV.